This is a list of T cell receptor beta chains from one sample in a study of cytomegalovirus exposure and HLA in healthy donors. Data came from immunoSEQ multiplex PCR; TCRdb stores just in-frame clones and leaves some out. This table has 150,000 to 200,000 clones, approximately 78% appearing once. Sequencing was done on a sample of PBMCs. The receptors were sampled from a woman between 45 and 60 years old in good health and CMV-seropositive. Both conserved end residues are trimmed from each CDR3. D genes are given only for firm matches.

j_call v_call d_call cdr3_aa
TRBJ2-1 TRBV25-1 TRBD2 ASSSPLEPSGGYNEQF
TRBJ1-1 TRBV29-1 - SVDAGGSTEAF
TRBJ2-2 TRBV13 TRBD1 ASSAGTEVNTGELF
TRBJ2-7 TRBV19 - VSQTGSPYEQY
TRBJ2-3 TRBV11-2 - ASSFPLRAGAYTDTQY
TRBJ1-2 TRBV28 - ASRQGNYGYT
TRBJ1-2 TRBV7-9 - ASSSGDGSYT
TRBJ2-1 TRBV7-9 TRBD2 ASSLTGGSYNEQF
TRBJ1-2 TRBV7-9 - ASRDNYGYT
TRBJ2-7 TRBV28 - ASSLLDSLGEQY
TRBJ2-3 TRBV19 - ASSIGRGITDTQY
TRBJ1-1 TRBV28 - ASSPAQGINTEAF
TRBJ1-5 TRBV7-9 - ASSLSDRNQPQH
TRBJ2-1 TRBV6-5 TRBD2 ASSYLGGGDNEQF
TRBJ2-1 TRBV30 TRBD2 AWRTLAGVRSEQF
TRBJ2-3 TRBV5-1 - ASSLAPSWDIYTDTQY
- TRBV11-2 TRBD1 ASSRDRGLEQY
TRBJ2-1 TRBV19 - ASSTGQPGINEQF
TRBJ2-3 TRBV5-4 TRBD2 ASSSGGLAGGTTDTQY
TRBJ2-5 TRBV2 TRBD1 ASTEGQGEGETQY
TRBJ2-7 TRBV7-2 - ASSLDDGDHYGEQY
TRBJ1-5 TRBV7-8 TRBD1 ASSSGGTVKSPQH
TRBJ2-7 TRBV7-9 - ASSLGGSTYEQY
TRBJ2-7 TRBV27 - ASSLKKGSSYEQY
TRBJ1-3 TRBV9 TRBD1 ASSVDPGGYTIY
TRBJ1-2 TRBV13 TRBD1 ASSWNRGGGYT
- TRBV28 - ASSLEVRAYEQY